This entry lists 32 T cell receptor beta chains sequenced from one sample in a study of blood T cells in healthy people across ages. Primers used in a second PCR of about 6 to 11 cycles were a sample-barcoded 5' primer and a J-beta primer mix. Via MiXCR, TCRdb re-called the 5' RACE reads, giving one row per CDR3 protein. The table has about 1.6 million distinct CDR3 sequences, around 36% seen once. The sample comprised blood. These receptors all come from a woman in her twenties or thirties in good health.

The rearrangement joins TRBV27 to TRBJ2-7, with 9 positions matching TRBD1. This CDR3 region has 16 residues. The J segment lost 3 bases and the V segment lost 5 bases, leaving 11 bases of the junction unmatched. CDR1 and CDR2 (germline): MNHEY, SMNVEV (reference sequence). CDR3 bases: TGTGCCAGCAGTCCGTTGACAGGGGGTCTCCTCTACGAGCAGTACTTC. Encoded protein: CASSPLTGGLLYEQYF.

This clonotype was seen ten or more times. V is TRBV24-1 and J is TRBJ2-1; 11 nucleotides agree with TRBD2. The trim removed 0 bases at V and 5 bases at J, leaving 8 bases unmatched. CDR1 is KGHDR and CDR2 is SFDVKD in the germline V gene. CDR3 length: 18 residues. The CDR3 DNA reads TGTGCCACCAGTGATTTGGGGGGTAGCGGGAGGGTGAACAATGAGCAGTTCTTC. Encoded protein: CATSDLGGSGRVNNEQFF.

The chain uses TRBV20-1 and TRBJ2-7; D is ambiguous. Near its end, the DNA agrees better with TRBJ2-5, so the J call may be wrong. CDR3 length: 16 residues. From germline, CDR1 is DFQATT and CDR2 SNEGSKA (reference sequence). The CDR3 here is CSARDMTGWLRETQYF. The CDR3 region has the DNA TGCAGTGCTAGAGATATGACGGGTTGGCTTCGGGAGACCCAGTACTTC.

The CDR3 DNA reads TGTGCCAGCAGTCCCCAGACAGGGCTAGTAGTCCCAGCCCTTAGCAATCAGCCCCAGCATTTT. Translation gives CASSPQTGLVVPALSNQPQHF. The chain carries TRBV12-3 or TRBV12-4 and TRBJ1-5, with TRBD1 matching 7 bases. The CDR3 is made up of 21 amino acids. V shed 5 bases, J shed 0 bases, and the junction held 22 bases outside the gene matches.

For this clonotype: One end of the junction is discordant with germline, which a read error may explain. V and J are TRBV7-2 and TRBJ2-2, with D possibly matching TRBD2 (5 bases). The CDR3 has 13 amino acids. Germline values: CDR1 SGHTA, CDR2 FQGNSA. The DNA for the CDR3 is TGTGCCAGCAGCTTAAGGCCCCCCGGGGAGCGGTTTTTT. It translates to CASSLRPPGERFF.

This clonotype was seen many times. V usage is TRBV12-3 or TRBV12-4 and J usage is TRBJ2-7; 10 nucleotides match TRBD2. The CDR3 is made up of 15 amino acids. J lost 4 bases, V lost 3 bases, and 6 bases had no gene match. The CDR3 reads CASSFRTSGEYEQYF. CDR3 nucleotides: TGTGCCAGCAGTTTCCGGACTAGCGGAGAATACGAGCAGTACTTC.

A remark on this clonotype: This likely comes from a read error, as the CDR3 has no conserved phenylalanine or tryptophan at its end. CDR3 protein: CASSTDGPYGYTV. Written as DNA, the CDR3 is TGTGCCAGCAGCACGGACGGGCCCTATGGCTACACCGTC. V usage is TRBV9 and J usage is TRBJ1-2; D call uncertain. The germline V and J ends were trimmed by 4 bases and 4 bases, with 11 bases remaining between them. Per the germline V gene, CDR1 is SGDLS and CDR2 is YYNGEE. This CDR3 is built from 13 residues.

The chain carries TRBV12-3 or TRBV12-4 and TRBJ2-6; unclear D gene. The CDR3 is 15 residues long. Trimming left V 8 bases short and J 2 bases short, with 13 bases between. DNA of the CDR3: TGTGCCAGCGGGTGGGATCCGGCTGGGGCCAACGTCCTGACTTTC. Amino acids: CASGWDPAGANVLTF.

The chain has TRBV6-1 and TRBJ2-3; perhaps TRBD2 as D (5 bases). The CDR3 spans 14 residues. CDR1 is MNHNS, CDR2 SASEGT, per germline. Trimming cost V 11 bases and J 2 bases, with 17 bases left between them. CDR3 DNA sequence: TGTGCCGGGAACAGAACGGGAAACACAGATACGCAGTATTTT. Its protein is CAGNRTGNTDTQYF.

The CDR3 region is CASSNPRPGYVATEAFF. CDR3 in DNA: TGTGCCAGCAGCAACCCGAGGCCAGGGTATGTTGCCACTGAAGCTTTCTTT. J is TRBJ1-1 and V is TRBV4-2; maybe TRBD1 (5 bases). V shed 5 bases and J shed 4 bases, with 23 bases lying between them. CDR1 is LGHNA and CDR2 is YNFKEQ in the germline V gene. This CDR3 region has 17 residues.

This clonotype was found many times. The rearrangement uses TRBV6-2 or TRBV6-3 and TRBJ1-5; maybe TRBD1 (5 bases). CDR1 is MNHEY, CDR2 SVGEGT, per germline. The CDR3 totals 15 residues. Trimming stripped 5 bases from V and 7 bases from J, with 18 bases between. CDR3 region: CASSQRGRRDQPQHF. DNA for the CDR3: TGTGCCAGCAGTCAACGGGGCAGAAGGGACCAGCCCCAGCATTTT.

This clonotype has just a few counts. The DNA for the CDR3 is TGCCTATCTCGAAAGGAAGCCCAAGAGACCCAGTACTTC. This codes for CLSRKEAQETQYF. The chain employs TRBV20-1 and TRBJ2-5; D uncertain. The germline gives CDR1 DFQATT, CDR2 SNEGSKA (reference sequence). The CDR3 has 13 amino acids.

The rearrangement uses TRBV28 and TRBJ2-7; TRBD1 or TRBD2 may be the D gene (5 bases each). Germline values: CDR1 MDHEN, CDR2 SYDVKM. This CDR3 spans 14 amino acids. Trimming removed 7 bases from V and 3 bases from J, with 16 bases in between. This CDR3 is CASTWDGASYEQYF. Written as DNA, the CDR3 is TGTGCCAGCACCTGGGACGGTGCCAGCTACGAGCAGTACTTC.

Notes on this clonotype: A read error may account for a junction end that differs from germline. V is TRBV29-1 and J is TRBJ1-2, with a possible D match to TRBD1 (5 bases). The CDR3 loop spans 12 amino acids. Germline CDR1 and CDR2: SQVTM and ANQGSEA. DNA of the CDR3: TGCAGCGGTGAACGGCAGGGCTATGGCTACACCTTT. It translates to CSGERQGYGYTF.

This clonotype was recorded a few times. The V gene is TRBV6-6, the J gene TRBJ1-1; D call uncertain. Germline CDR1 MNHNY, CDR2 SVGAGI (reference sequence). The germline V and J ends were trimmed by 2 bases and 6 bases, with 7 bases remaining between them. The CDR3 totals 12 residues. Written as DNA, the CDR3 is TGTGCCAGCAGTTACGCCGCGGCTGAAGCTTTCTTT. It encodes CASSYAAAEAFF.

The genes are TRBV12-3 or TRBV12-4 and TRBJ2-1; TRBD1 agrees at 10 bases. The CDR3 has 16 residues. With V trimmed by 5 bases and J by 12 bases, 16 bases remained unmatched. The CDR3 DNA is TGTGCCAGCAGTCTTACCGGGACAGGGGTATTTTATGGGCAGTTCTTC. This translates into CASSLTGTGVFYGQFF.

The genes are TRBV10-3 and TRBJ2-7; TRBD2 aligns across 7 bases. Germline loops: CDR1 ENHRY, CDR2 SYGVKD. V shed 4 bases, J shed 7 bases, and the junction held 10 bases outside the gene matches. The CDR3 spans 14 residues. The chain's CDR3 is CAISASGSYNEQYF. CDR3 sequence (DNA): TGTGCCATCAGTGCTAGCGGCTCCTACAATGAGCAGTACTTC.

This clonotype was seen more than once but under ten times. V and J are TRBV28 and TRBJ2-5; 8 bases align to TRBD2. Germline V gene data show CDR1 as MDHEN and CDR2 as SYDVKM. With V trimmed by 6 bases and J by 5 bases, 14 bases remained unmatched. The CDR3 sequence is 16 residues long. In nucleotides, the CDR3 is TGTGCCAGCAGCCTAGGGGGGATAGCGGGACGGGAGACCCAGTACTTC. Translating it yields CASSLGGIAGRETQYF.

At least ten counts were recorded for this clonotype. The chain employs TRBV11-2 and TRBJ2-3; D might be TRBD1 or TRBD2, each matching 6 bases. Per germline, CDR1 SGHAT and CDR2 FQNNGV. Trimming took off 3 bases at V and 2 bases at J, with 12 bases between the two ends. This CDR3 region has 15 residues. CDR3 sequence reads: CASSFTGGLTDTQYF. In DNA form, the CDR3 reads TGTGCCAGCAGCTTCACTGGGGGGCTCACAGATACGCAGTATTTT.

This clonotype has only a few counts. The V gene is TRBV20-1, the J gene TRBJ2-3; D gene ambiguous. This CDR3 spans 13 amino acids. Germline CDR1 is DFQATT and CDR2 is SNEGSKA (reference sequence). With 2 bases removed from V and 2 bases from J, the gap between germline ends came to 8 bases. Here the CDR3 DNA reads TGCAGTGCTAGAAGGACCGCCACAGATACGCAGTATTTT. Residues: CSARRTATDTQYF.

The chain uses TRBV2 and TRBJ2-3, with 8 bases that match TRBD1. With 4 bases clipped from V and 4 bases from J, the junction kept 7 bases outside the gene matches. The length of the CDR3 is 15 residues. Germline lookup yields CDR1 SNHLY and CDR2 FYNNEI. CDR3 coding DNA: TGTGCCAGCAGTGTAGACAGGGGAGCAGCAGATACGCAGTATTTT. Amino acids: CASSVDRGAADTQYF.

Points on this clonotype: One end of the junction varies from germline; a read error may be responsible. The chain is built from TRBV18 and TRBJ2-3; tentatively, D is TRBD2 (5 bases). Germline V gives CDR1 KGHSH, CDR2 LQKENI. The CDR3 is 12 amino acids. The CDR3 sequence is CASSQRADTRYF. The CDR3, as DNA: TGTGCCAGCTCACAGAGGGCAGATACGCGGTATTTT.

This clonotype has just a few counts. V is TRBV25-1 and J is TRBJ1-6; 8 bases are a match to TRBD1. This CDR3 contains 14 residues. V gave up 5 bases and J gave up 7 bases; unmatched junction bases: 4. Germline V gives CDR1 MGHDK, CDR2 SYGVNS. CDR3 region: CASSNGQGNSPLHF. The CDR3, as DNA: TGTGCCAGCAGTAACGGACAGGGAAATTCACCCCTCCACTTT.

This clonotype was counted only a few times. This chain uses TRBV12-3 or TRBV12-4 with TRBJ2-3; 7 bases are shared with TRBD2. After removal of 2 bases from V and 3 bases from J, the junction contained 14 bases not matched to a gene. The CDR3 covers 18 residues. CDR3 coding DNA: TGTGCCAGCAGTTTAAGGGGTTATGGGGGGGACGGTACAGATACGCAGTATTTT. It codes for CASSLRGYGGDGTDTQYF.

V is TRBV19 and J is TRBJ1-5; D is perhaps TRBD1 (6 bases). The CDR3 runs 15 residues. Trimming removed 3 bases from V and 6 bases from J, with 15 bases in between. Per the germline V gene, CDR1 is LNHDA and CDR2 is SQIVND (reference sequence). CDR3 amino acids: CASSIWGASSQPQHF. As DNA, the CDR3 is TGTGCCAGTAGTATCTGGGGGGCGTCTAGTCAGCCCCAGCATTTT.

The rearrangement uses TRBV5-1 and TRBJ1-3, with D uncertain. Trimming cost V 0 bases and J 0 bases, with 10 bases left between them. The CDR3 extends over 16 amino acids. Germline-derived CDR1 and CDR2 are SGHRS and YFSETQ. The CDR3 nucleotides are TGCGCCAGCAGCTTGGTGGGAGTCCGCTCTGGAAACACCATATATTTT. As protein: CASSLVGVRSGNTIYF.

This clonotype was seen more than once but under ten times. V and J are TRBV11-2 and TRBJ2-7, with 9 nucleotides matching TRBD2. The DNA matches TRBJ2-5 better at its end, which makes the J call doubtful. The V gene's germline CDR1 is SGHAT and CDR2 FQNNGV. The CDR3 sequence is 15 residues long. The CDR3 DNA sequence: TGTGCCAGCAGCCCCTCCGGTAGCGGGGGTGGGACCCAGTACTTC. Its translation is CASSPSGSGGGTQYF.

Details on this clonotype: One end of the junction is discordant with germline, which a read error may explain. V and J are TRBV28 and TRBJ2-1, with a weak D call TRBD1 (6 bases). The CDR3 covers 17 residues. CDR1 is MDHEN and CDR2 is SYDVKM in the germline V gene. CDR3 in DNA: TGTGTCAGCAGTTTGTTCCACCAGGGGACGGAGTACAATGAGCAGTTCTTC. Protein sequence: CVSSLFHQGTEYNEQFF.

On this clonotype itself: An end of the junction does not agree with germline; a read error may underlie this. The CDR3 DNA is TGTGCCAGCGAAAGGACTAGCGGTTCGGGGGGGCTGTTTTTT. Its translation: CASERTSGSGGLFF. The chain combines TRBV12-3 or TRBV12-4 with TRBJ2-2; TRBD2 aligns across 10 bases. The CDR3 has 14 amino acids.

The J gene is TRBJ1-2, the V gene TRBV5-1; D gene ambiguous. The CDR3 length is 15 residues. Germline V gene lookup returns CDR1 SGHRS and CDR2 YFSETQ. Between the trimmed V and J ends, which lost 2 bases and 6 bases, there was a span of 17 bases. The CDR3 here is CASSFGGGKENGYTF. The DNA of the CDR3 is TGCGCCAGCAGCTTCGGTGGAGGGAAGGAGAATGGCTACACCTTC.

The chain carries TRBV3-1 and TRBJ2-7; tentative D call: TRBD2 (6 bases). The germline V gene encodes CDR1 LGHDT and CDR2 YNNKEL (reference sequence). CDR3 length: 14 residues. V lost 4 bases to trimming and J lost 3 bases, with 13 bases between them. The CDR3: CASSPAGGNYEQYF. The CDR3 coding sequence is TGTGCCAGCAGCCCCGCCGGAGGGAACTACGAGCAGTACTTC.

CDR3 bases: TGTGCCAGCAATAACAGGGGGGGAGCGAACTATGGCTACACCTTC. This encodes CASNNRGGANYGYTF. This chain uses TRBV6-1 with TRBJ1-2; 8 nucleotides match TRBD1. V shed 7 bases and J 2 bases; nucleotides not matched to a gene: 9. This CDR3 comprises 15 residues. Germline loops: CDR1 MNHNS, CDR2 SASEGT.